This TCR beta chain was sequenced during a study of cytomegalovirus exposure and HLA in healthy donors. Study at large: Genotyping showed roughly 86% of approximately 430 donors falling in the Caucasian-associated ancestry cluster. Study outcomes and limitations: An analysis that came later showed most CMV-associated TCR beta chains appearing HLA-restricted. Previous analysis showed most TCR beta V segments were productive about 87% or about 30% of the time. Most subjects had HLA-A and HLA-B alleles reportedly predicted accurately by TCR beta sequences.

V trimming: 5 bases; J trimming: 4 bases; junction bases outside the gene matches: 8. Germline CDR1 and CDR2: MNHEY and SVGAGI. This CDR3 region has 15 residues. The PCR had 60 Vbeta and 13 Jbeta primers. Libraries were prepared by immunoSEQ multiplex PCR; TCRdb keeps only in-frame clonotypes and omits some of them. The repertoire holds roughly 170,000 clones, with 70% to 85% as singletons. Regarding this clone: Its cognate antigen is unknown. The sample contains more than one DNA sequence encoding this CDR3.

The rearrangement links TRBV6-5 to TRBJ1-5; 7 bases match TRBD1. This clonotype originated in a girl under 10 years old in good health and CMV-seropositive. The sequenced material came from PBMCs. The CDR3 DNA sequence: TGTGCCAGCAGTCCTGACAGGGCGGGAAATCAGCCCCAGCATTTT. It encodes CASSPDRAGNQPQHF.